These 15 T cell receptor beta chains share one sample of origin, sequenced in a study of shared clonotypes between healthy human individuals. Produced via immunoSEQ multiplex PCR; TCRdb's table is partial and in-frame only. The data contain some 480,000 clones, roughly 85% of them seen just once; the ten biggest clones take up approximately 12%. The sequencing input was PBMCs. The source of these receptors is a woman aged 40 to 49 in good health. Some clones in this sample may be carry-over from other donors' samples.

The V gene is TRBV5-1, the J gene TRBJ2-7; TRBD1 matches 11 bases. Trimming removed 5 bases from V and 2 bases from J; junction bases left unmatched: 6. The CDR3 covers 15 residues. CDR1 and CDR2 (germline): SGHRS, YFSETQ. CDR3 DNA: TGCGCCAGCAGTCTGGACAGGGGGCTAACCTACGAGCAGTACTTC. Protein sequence: CASSLDRGLTYEQYF. Full variable domain (rest looked up from reference TRBV5-1 and TRBJ2-7): KAGVTQTPRYLIKTRGQQVTLSCSPISGHRSVSWYQQTPGQGLQFLFEYFSETQRNKGNFPGRFSGRQFSNSRSEMNVSTLELGDSALYLCASSLDRGLTYEQYFGPGTRLTVT.

This chain uses TRBV7-2 with TRBJ1-1; no clear D. Trimming took off 3 bases at V and 2 bases at J, with 4 bases between the two ends. The CDR3 covers 12 residues. Germline V gene sequence: CDR1 SGHTA, CDR2 FQGNSA. The CDR3 sequence is CASSFENTEAFF. The CDR3 bases are TGTGCCAGCAGCTTCGAAAACACTGAAGCTTTCTTT.

This clone was observed once. The V call is TRBV18, the J call TRBJ2-2, with 9 bases that match TRBD1. The CDR3 runs to 17 residues. V shed 3 bases and J 4 bases; nucleotides not matched to a gene: 9. The germline V gene has CDR1 KGHSH and CDR2 LQKENI. This CDR3 is CASSPTLGTGSTGELFF. The CDR3 bases are TGTGCCAGCTCACCGACCCTCGGGACAGGGTCCACCGGGGAGCTGTTTTTT.

This chain links TRBV2 with TRBJ2-7; D is uncertain. V was shortened by 4 bases and J by 6 bases, with 13 bases between the two germline ends. The CDR3 extends over 13 amino acids. CDR1 and CDR2 from the germline V gene are SNHLY and FYNNEI. CDR3 sequence (DNA): TGTGCCAGCAGTGTGGCCCTCAGGTCCGAGCAGTACTTC. Translation: CASSVALRSEQYF.

This chain links TRBV19 with TRBJ1-2; D gene ambiguous. The CDR3 runs 14 residues. Germline V gene lookup returns CDR1 LNHDA and CDR2 SQIVND (reference sequence). The V gene lost 2 bases and the J gene lost 2 bases, with 9 bases spanning the gap. The CDR3 nucleotides read TGTGCCAGTAGTATAAGCCCACGGAACTATGGCTACACCTTC. It is translated as CASSISPRNYGYTF. Full variable domain (missing parts from reference TRBV19 and TRBJ1-2): DGGITQSPKYLFRKEGQNVTLSCEQNLNHDAMYWYRQDPGQGLRLIYYSQIVNDFQKGDIAEGYSVSREKKESFPLTVTSAQKNPTAFYLCASSISPRNYGYTFGSGTRLTVV.

This chain joins TRBV9 and TRBJ2-1; the D call may be TRBD1 or TRBD2 (6 bases each). The CDR3 extends over 15 amino acids. In germline, CDR1 is SGDLS, CDR2 YYNGEE. V lost 3 bases and J 6 bases, leaving 16 bases between the germline ends. The CDR3 DNA sequence: TGTGCCAGCAGCGAGCCGGGACTGGGGGCCAATGAGCAGTTCTTC. This encodes CASSEPGLGANEQFF.

The V gene is TRBV27, the J gene TRBJ2-7, with D unclear. Trimming took off 2 bases at V and 2 bases at J, with 4 bases between the two ends. CDR1 and CDR2 from the germline V gene are MNHEY and SMNVEV (reference sequence). The CDR3 is 12 amino acids. This CDR3 is CASSLGTYEQYF. The CDR3 coding sequence is TGTGCCAGCAGTTTAGGGACCTACGAGCAGTACTTC.

The gene calls are TRBV6-6 and TRBJ2-3; 8 nucleotides line up with TRBD2. V shed 2 bases, J shed 0 bases, and the junction held 4 bases outside the gene matches. The germline V gene encodes CDR1 MNHNY and CDR2 SVGAGI (reference sequence). This CDR3 has 16 residues. The CDR3 DNA is TGTGCCAGCAGTTACACCCAGCGGGAGAGCACAGATACGCAGTATTTT. Translation gives CASSYTQRESTDTQYF.

This clone showed up just a few times. This chain joins TRBV28 and TRBJ1-1, with a weak D call TRBD1 (6 bases). Germline assignment: CDR1 MDHEN and CDR2 SYDVKM. V lost 11 bases to trimming and J lost 0 bases, with 10 bases between them. This CDR3 is 12 amino acids long. Here the CDR3 reads CAVGQLNTEAFF. DNA of the CDR3: TGTGCCGTGGGACAACTGAACACTGAAGCTTTCTTT.

The chain links TRBV2 to TRBJ2-2, with TRBD2 matching over 10 bases. CDR1 and CDR2 from the germline V gene are SNHLY and FYNNEI. V lost 5 bases to trimming and J lost 4 bases; unmatched junction nucleotides: 4. The CDR3 runs 15 residues. CDR3 protein: CASSLAGASTGELFF. CDR3 DNA sequence: TGTGCCAGCAGTCTAGCGGGAGCGAGCACCGGGGAGCTGTTTTTT.

This chain joins TRBV9 and TRBJ1-2; D perhaps matches TRBD1 (5 bases). The V end was cut by 0 bases, the J end by 8 bases, with 14 bases between. The CDR3 has 14 amino acids. Germline lookup yields CDR1 SGDLS and CDR2 YYNGEE. The CDR3 loop is CASSVGGVGPGYTF. CDR3 DNA: TGTGCCAGCAGCGTAGGGGGGGTGGGCCCCGGCTACACCTTC.

The chain joins TRBV30 to TRBJ1-4, with 7 bases that match TRBD1. The CDR3 extends over 15 amino acids. J was trimmed by 5 bases and V by 8 bases; bases with no gene match: 14. The V gene's germline CDR1 is GTSNPN and CDR2 SVGIG (reference sequence). CDR3 bases: TGTGCCGGTACTTGGACAGGCCTTACCAATGAAAAACTGTTTTTT. Translated, it gives CAGTWTGLTNEKLFF. Complete variable domain (other parts from reference TRBV30 and TRBJ1-4): SQTIHQWPATLVQPVGSPLSLECTVEGTSNPNLYWYRQAAGRGLQLLFYSVGIGQISSEVPQNLSASRPQDRQFILSSKKLLLSDSGFYLCAGTWTGLTNEKLFFGSGTQLSVL.

The rearrangement links TRBV6-1 to TRBJ2-7; 8 bases line up with TRBD2. The CDR3 totals 16 residues. In germline, CDR1 is MNHNS, CDR2 SASEGT. V lost 2 bases to trimming and J lost 6 bases; unmatched junction nucleotides: 12. The CDR3 loop is CASSETPSGGRSEQYF. In nucleotides, the CDR3 is TGTGCCAGCAGTGAAACCCCCAGCGGGGGCAGGAGCGAGCAGTACTTC.

The chain employs TRBV28 and TRBJ2-7; 8 bases line up with TRBD2. This CDR3 is 15 amino acids long. Trimming took 2 bases from V and 3 from J; bases not matched to a gene: 6. Per the germline V gene, CDR1 is MDHEN and CDR2 is SYDVKM. The CDR3 bases are TGTGCCAGCAGTTTACCAGCGGGAGCGGTCTACGAGCAGTACTTC. Amino acid sequence: CASSLPAGAVYEQYF.

The rearrangement uses TRBV28 and TRBJ1-3; 11 bases align to TRBD1. CDR3 size: 15 residues. CDR1 MDHEN and CDR2 SYDVKM come from the germline V gene. V gave up 4 bases and J gave up 9 bases; unmatched junction bases: 8. CDR3 coding DNA: TGTGCCAGCAGTTCGCCGGGACAGGGGGTGGGCACCATATATTTT. Amino acid sequence: CASSSPGQGVGTIYF.